There are a few counts of the clone carrying this T cell receptor beta chain. What it binds is unknown. This entry is derived from a study of T cells in Graves' hyperthyroidism and ophthalmopathy. No progression to ophthalmopathy during 18 months of follow-up defined stable disease. Extraction of PBMCs used approximately 10 ml of fresh peripheral blood. Study results and limitations: Ophthalmopathy prediction by the model preceded onset by a median roughly 6 months.

Researchers amplified the TCR beta CDR3 regions from RNA transcripts. The primer set for the first-round RT-PCR of the TCR CDR3 was HTBI. Using its own MiXCR run on the multiplex PCR reads, TCRdb lists one record per CDR3 protein. The repertoire holds roughly 710,000 distinct CDR3 sequences, about 35% seen once, with roughly 30% in the top ten. This CDR3 region has 16 residues. Deletions cut 4 bases from V and 4 bases from J, with 19 bases between. This chain links TRBV12-3 or TRBV12-4 with TRBJ1-2; D is unclear. Sequencing was carried out using blood. The sequence was collected from a woman in her thirties or forties with Graves' hyperthyroidism. DNA of the CDR3: TGTGCCAGCAGTTACTTTCGATACAGAGGAGGCTATGGCTACACCTTC. It yields the protein CASSYFRYRGGYGYTF.